This is a list of T cell receptor beta chains from one sample in a study of blood T cell repertoires in COVID-19. Produced via immunoSEQ multiplex PCR; TCRdb's table is partial and in-frame only. In the table there are about 300,000 clones, more than 75% of which are singletons. Material for sequencing was PBMCs or T cells enriched from blood (not recorded which). The receptors derive from a woman younger than 35 who had recovered from COVID-19. Both conserved end residues are part of each CDR3. Each record gives: V gene, clone size, D gene, J gene, CDR3 protein, CDR3 DNA. The D gene is left open where the match is weak. Some rows mark clone size as missing; the rest say once, few, many or name a class of expanded clone.

TRBV7-8	many	TRBD2	TRBJ2-5	CASSSKAGGGETQYF	TGTGCCAGCAGCTCCAAAGCGGGAGGGGGGGAGACCCAGTACTTC
TRBV7-9	.	TRBD1	TRBJ2-7	CASSSPISGQGAYEQYF	TGTGCCAGCAGCTCCCCCATATCGGGACAGGGGGCCTACGAGCAGTACTTC
TRBV25-1	many	.	TRBJ1-6	CASSDGGGGSSPLHF	TGTGCCAGCAGTGATGGGGGGGGTGGTAGTTCACCCCTCCACTTT
TRBV19	.	TRBD1	TRBJ1-5	CASSSLTGGGGNQPQHF	TGTGCCAGTAGTAGCCTAACAGGGGGCGGTGGCAATCAGCCCCAGCATTTT
TRBV5-1	once	TRBD1	TRBJ1-5	CASSLAGGHQPQHF	TGCGCCAGCAGCTTGGCAGGGGGCCATCAGCCCCAGCATTTT
TRBV7-8	.	TRBD1	TRBJ1-1	CASSEDRLGTEAFF	TGTGCCAGCAGCGAGGACAGGTTGGGCACTGAAGCTTTCTTT
TRBV3-1/TRBV3-2	.	.	TRBJ2-1	CASSLGRIVVNEQFF	TGTGCCAGCAGCCTGGGGAGGATAGTCGTTAATGAGCAGTTCTTC
TRBV4-1	.	TRBD2	TRBJ2-7	CASSQVELAGAYEQYF	TGCGCCAGCAGCCAAGTGGAACTAGCGGGGGCCTACGAGCAGTACTTC
TRBV9	.	TRBD1	TRBJ2-3	CASSARDRGLGTDTQYF	TGTGCCAGCAGCGCCCGGGACAGGGGGCTAGGGACAGATACGCAGTATTTT
TRBV5-1	.	TRBD1	TRBJ1-2	CASSLDRGDYGYTF	TGCGCCAGCAGCTTAGACAGGGGCGACTATGGCTACACCTTC
TRBV7-2	.	TRBD1	TRBJ1-6	CASSPLAVVQGAYNSPLHF	TGTGCCAGCAGCCCGTTAGCGGTAGTACAGGGGGCCTATAATTCACCCCTCCACTTT
TRBV6-5	.	TRBD1	TRBJ1-1	CASSPWTGGNTEAFF	TGTGCCAGCAGTCCCTGGACAGGGGGGAACACTGAAGCTTTCTTT
TRBV9	.	TRBD1	TRBJ1-3	CASSGRGARNTIYF	TGTGCCAGCAGCGGCAGGGGGGCGAGAAACACCATATATTTT
TRBV15	.	.	TRBJ1-5	CATSRESPGYSNQPQHF	TGTGCCACCAGCAGAGAGAGCCCGGGTTATAGCAATCAGCCCCAGCATTTT
TRBV5-8	.	TRBD2	TRBJ2-1	CASSSGTSGGNNEQFF	TGTGCCAGCAGCTCCGGGACTAGCGGGGGAAACAATGAGCAGTTCTTC
TRBV6-5	.	.	TRBJ1-2	CASRLRGDNYGYTF	TGTGCCAGCAGACTCCGGGGAGATAACTATGGCTACACCTTC
TRBV18	.	TRBD1	TRBJ2-3	CASSPPGQGVGTDTQYF	TGTGCCAGCTCACCACCCGGACAGGGGGTTGGCACAGATACGCAGTATTTT
TRBV19	.	TRBD2	TRBJ2-3	CASSPSGSWADTQYF	TGTGCCAGTAGTCCGAGCGGGAGTTGGGCAGATACGCAGTATTTT
TRBV5-4	.	.	TRBJ2-5	CASSFWGERETQYF	TGTGCCAGCAGCTTTTGGGGGGAACGGGAGACCCAGTACTTC
TRBV28	.	.	TRBJ2-6	CASSLDVPATSYSGANVLTF	TGTGCCAGCAGTTTGGATGTGCCAGCGACGTCTTACTCTGGGGCCAACGTCCTGACTTTC
TRBV10-3	once	.	TRBJ2-1	CAIGGSDLRNEQFF	TGTGCCATCGGTGGGAGTGATTTGAGGAATGAGCAGTTCTTC
TRBV19	.	TRBD1	TRBJ1-1	CASSFDRVGEAFF	TGTGCCAGTAGCTTCGACAGGGTGGGTGAAGCTTTCTTT
TRBV2	.	.	TRBJ1-2	CASSESQGWVYGYTF	TGTGCCAGCAGTGAATCCCAGGGCTGGGTCTATGGCTACACCTTC
TRBV15	.	TRBD1	TRBJ2-5	CATSRDRTGGFGETQYF	TGTGCCACCAGCAGAGATCGAACAGGGGGCTTTGGAGAGACCCAGTACTTC
TRBV30	.	.	TRBJ2-7	CAWGPDFLMNEQYF	TGTGCCTGGGGCCCCGACTTCCTTATGAACGAGCAGTACTTC
TRBV28	.	TRBD1	TRBJ2-7	CASSSGGQGYEQYF	TGTGCCAGCAGTTCGGGGGGACAGGGCTACGAGCAGTACTTC
TRBV5-1	.	TRBD2	TRBJ2-5	CASSLALTSEQETQYF	TGCGCCAGCAGCTTGGCCTTGACTAGCGAGCAAGAGACCCAGTACTTC
TRBV7-9	.	.	TRBJ1-6	CASSPWAGENSPLHF	TGTGCCAGCAGCCCCTGGGCGGGGGAGAATTCACCCCTCCACTTT
TRBV5-1	.	.	TRBJ2-1	CASSLEGRVNEQFF	TGCGCCAGCAGCTTGGAGGGCAGGGTAAATGAGCAGTTCTTC
TRBV18	few	.	TRBJ2-5	CASSPSPQETQYF	TGTGCCAGCTCTCCCTCCCCGCAAGAGACCCAGTACTTC
TRBV9	.	TRBD1	TRBJ2-7	CASSAGSGQGDYEQYF	TGTGCCAGCAGCGCGGGGTCCGGGCAGGGGGACTACGAGCAGTACTTC
TRBV19	.	TRBD1	TRBJ2-5	CASSGNRGETQYF	TGTGCCAGTAGTGGTAACAGGGGAGAGACCCAGTACTTC
TRBV19	.	TRBD1	TRBJ2-7	CASSLKDRGPYEQYF	TGTGCCAGTAGTCTCAAGGACAGGGGCCCCTACGAGCAGTACTTC
TRBV11-2	.	.	TRBJ2-1	CASSLGLPSYNEQFF	TGTGCCAGCAGCTTAGGGCTTCCCTCCTACAATGAGCAGTTCTTC
TRBV23-1	.	.	TRBJ1-2	CASSHPPQDHYGYTF	TGCGCCAGCAGTCACCCACCCCAGGATCACTATGGCTACACCTTC
TRBV18	.	TRBD1	TRBJ1-1	CASSQGQQYLNTEAFF	TGTGCCAGCTCACAGGGACAGCAGTACTTGAACACTGAAGCTTTCTTT
TRBV4-1	.	.	TRBJ1-3	CASSQDQAQHSGNTIYF	TGCGCCAGCAGCCAAGATCAGGCACAGCACTCTGGAAACACCATATATTTT
TRBV6-5	.	.	TRBJ2-5	CASSYSQGRGETQYF	TGTGCCAGCAGTTACTCCCAGGGGAGGGGTGAGACCCAGTACTTC
TRBV29-1	.	TRBD1	TRBJ1-4	CSVTQGAPNEKLFF	TGCAGCGTTACCCAGGGGGCGCCTAATGAAAAACTGTTTTTT
TRBV5-5	.	.	TRBJ2-6	CASIPTGDSISGANVLTF	TGTGCCAGCATTCCGACGGGGGACAGCATCTCTGGGGCCAACGTCCTGACTTTC
TRBV19	.	TRBD2	TRBJ2-3	CASGLAGVQDTQYF	TGTGCCAGCGGACTAGCGGGAGTCCAAGATACGCAGTATTTT
TRBV4-1	.	.	TRBJ1-4	CASSQVGSEKLFF	TGCGCCAGCAGCCAGGTCGGTAGTGAAAAACTGTTTTTT
TRBV29-1	.	TRBD1	TRBJ1-4	CSVAYRGSEKLFF	TGCAGCGTTGCGTACAGGGGGTCGGAAAAACTGTTTTTT